A single sample gave rise to the 26 T cell receptor beta chains below, sequenced in a study of cytomegalovirus exposure and HLA in healthy donors (dated by TCRdb to about 2017). The library was produced with the immunoSEQ multiplex PCR assay. The multiplex PCR relied on a mix of 60 forward primers for TCR Vbeta segments and 13 reverse primers for TCR Jbeta segments. TCRdb took over this immuneACCESS table, retaining in-frame rearrangements with V and J assigned. Such tables are incomplete; in checked studies, under half of the missing clones stem from an unresolved V gene, and the remainder is unexplained. In all, the sample holds roughly 200,000 clones, and over 65% of those were seen once. The ten largest make up approximately 3.7% of the sample. The sample comprised PBMCs. Receptors were obtained from a woman in her sixties or seventies in good health and CMV-seropositive.

This clone was detected a few times. J is TRBJ2-7 and V is TRBV5-1; the D gene is possibly TRBD1 (8 bases). V was cut by 0 bases and J by 4 bases, with 14 bases left in between. Germline V gene sequence: CDR1 SGHRS, CDR2 YFSETQ. The CDR3 is 15 amino acids. Here the CDR3 reads CASSLDYRGGYEQYF. The CDR3 coding sequence is TGCGCCAGCAGCTTGGATTACAGGGGGGGATACGAGCAGTACTTC.

This chain links TRBV6-5 with TRBJ2-7; TRBD1 is a possible D gene (6 bases). The CDR3 loop spans 13 amino acids. The V gene lost 8 bases and the J gene lost 4 bases, with 15 bases spanning the gap. Germline CDR1 and CDR2: MNHEY and SVGAGI. CDR3 DNA: TGTGCCAGCTCTATCTTGGGGGCGTACGAGCAGTACTTC. Protein sequence: CASSILGAYEQYF.

The chain links TRBV19 to TRBJ1-1; D not certain. Germline CDR1 LNHDA, CDR2 SQIVND (reference sequence). Trimming left V 8 bases short and J 0 bases short, with 13 bases between. The CDR3 consists of 14 residues. The CDR3 sequence: CASLMEGLNTEAFF. CDR3 coding DNA: TGTGCCAGTCTGATGGAGGGCCTGAACACTGAAGCTTTCTTT.

The CDR3 loop reads CASSLAAGTGGGDEQFF. The CDR3 DNA sequence: TGCGCCAGCAGCTTGGCCGCCGGGACAGGGGGCGGGGATGAGCAGTTCTTC. This sequence joins TRBV5-1 and TRBJ2-1, with 12 bases aligning to TRBD1. The CDR3 extends over 17 amino acids. V gave up 0 bases and J gave up 8 bases; unmatched junction bases: 9. Looked up from germline, CDR1 is SGHRS and CDR2 is YFSETQ.

The table lists this clone with a few counts. The V gene is TRBV5-6, the J gene TRBJ1-2; D might be TRBD1 (6 bases). The V and J ends lost 4 bases and 5 bases respectively, with 18 bases between them. Germline V gene lookup returns CDR1 SGHDT and CDR2 YYEEEE. The CDR3 totals 15 residues. The CDR3 DNA reads TGTGCCAGCAGCCCCCGTCAGGGGCTAGGTTATGGCTACACCTTC. Translating gives CASSPRQGLGYGYTF.

The chain carries TRBV28 and TRBJ2-7; D unresolved. Trimming shortened V by 1 base and J by 3 bases, and 10 bases separated the two germline ends. This CDR3 contains 14 residues. Germline V CDR1 and CDR2: MDHEN, SYDVKM. This chain's CDR3 is CASSLLVKFYEQYF. Here the CDR3 DNA reads TGTGCCAGCAGTTTATTAGTGAAATTCTACGAGCAGTACTTC.

This clone appeared a single time. The chain employs TRBV7-2 and TRBJ2-5, with a tentative D call TRBD1 (5 bases). The CDR3 covers 13 residues. Trimming left V 1 base short and J 4 bases short, with 7 bases between. Germline CDR1 is SGHTA and CDR2 is FQGNSA. CDR3 sequence (DNA): TGTGCCAGCAGCTTAGGGACACGAGAGACCCAGTACTTC. As protein: CASSLGTRETQYF.

The V gene is TRBV5-1, the J gene TRBJ1-1; tentatively, D is TRBD1 (6 bases). The V end was cut by 6 bases, the J end by 1 base, with 16 bases between. This CDR3 has 15 amino acids. Germline CDR1 SGHRS, CDR2 YFSETQ. Written as DNA, the CDR3 is TGCGCCAGCACAATTCCAGGGGTAGGGAACACTGAAGCTTTCTTT. It is translated as CASTIPGVGNTEAFF.

V is TRBV2 and J is TRBJ1-1; a possible D gene is TRBD1 (6 bases). CDR3 length equals 16 residues. Germline V lookup: CDR1 SNHLY, CDR2 FYNNEI. V shed 1 base and J shed 3 bases, with 15 bases lying between them. The CDR3 here is CASSEEGRGWHTEAFF. DNA for the CDR3: TGTGCCAGCAGTGAAGAAGGGAGGGGGTGGCACACTGAAGCTTTCTTT.

This chain joins TRBV21-1 and TRBJ1-2; the table calls TRBD1, which could not be checked here. TRBV21-1 is marked as a pseudogene. The CDR3 is 13 residues long. This chain's CDR3 is CASSNRGPWGYTF. CDR3 DNA: TGTGCCAGCAGCAACAGGGGCCCTTGGGGCTACACCTTC.

This chain links TRBV4-3 with TRBJ1-4; D remains unclear. Trimming took off 1 base at V and 8 bases at J, with 8 bases between the two ends. This CDR3 region has 13 residues. Germline lookup yields CDR1 LGHNA and CDR2 YSLEER. CDR3 DNA: TGCGCCAGCAGCCAAGTCCGGTCCGAAAAACTGTTTTTT. Its translation is CASSQVRSEKLFF.

The gene calls are TRBV27 and TRBJ2-7, with D possibly matching TRBD1 (5 bases). Germline V gene lookup returns CDR1 MNHEY and CDR2 SMNVEV (reference sequence). The CDR3 runs 15 residues. V was pared by 3 bases and J by 7 bases, with 19 bases between. The CDR3 DNA reads TGTGCCAGCAGTTTTAAGGCGACAGCCATTCAGGAGCAGTACTTC. Translating gives CASSFKATAIQEQYF.

The CDR3: CASSPTVSPGANVLTF. CDR3 coding DNA: TGCGCCAGCAGCCCGACAGTCTCACCTGGGGCCAACGTCCTGACTTTC. The V and J genes are TRBV5-1 and TRBJ2-6, with D tentatively TRBD1 (5 bases). CDR3 length: 16 amino acids. Trimming took 4 bases from V and 2 from J, leaving 13 bases between them. The V gene's germline CDR1 is SGHRS and CDR2 YFSETQ.

On this clone: Mismatch with germline at one junction end may stem from a read error. This sequence joins TRBV11-1 and TRBJ2-5, with a possible D match to TRBD1 (5 bases). The CDR3 contains 14 residues. Germline V gene lookup returns CDR1 SGHAT and CDR2 FQDESV (reference sequence). The CDR3 nucleotides are TGTGCCAGCAGCTTTGCTGCAGGGCACCCCCACATGGACTTC. Translating it yields CASSFAAGHPHMDF.

Notes on this clone: The sample has other DNA sequences that encode this CDR3 too. The rearrangement joins TRBV6-5 to TRBJ1-5; 8 bases fit TRBD1. Trimming removed 6 bases from V and 7 bases from J; junction bases left unmatched: 5. This CDR3 has 13 amino acids. Germline CDR1 and CDR2: MNHEY and SVGAGI. Here the CDR3 DNA reads TGTGCCAGCAGCTCCAGGGGGCACCAGCCCCAGCATTTT. Translating gives CASSSRGHQPQHF.

Only a few counts were recorded for this clone. J is TRBJ2-3 and V is TRBV6-1; D possibly corresponds to TRBD1 (5 bases). The V end lost 6 bases, the J end lost 3 bases, and 16 bases lay between the germline ends. The germline CDR1 and CDR2 sequences are MNHNS and SASEGT. The CDR3 runs 15 residues. The CDR3 spells CASSRSQGSTDTQYF. CDR3 bases: TGTGCCAGCAGCCGAAGCCAGGGTTCGACAGATACGCAGTATTTT.

The J gene is TRBJ2-7, the V gene TRBV28, with 11 positions matching TRBD2. Germline CDR1 is MDHEN and CDR2 is SYDVKM. V dropped 5 bases and J dropped 2; count of bases not matched to a gene: 5. This CDR3 comprises 15 residues. The CDR3 DNA reads TGTGCCAGCAGTAACCTAGCGGGGGGAACCTACGAGCAGTACTTC. Its protein product is CASSNLAGGTYEQYF.

V usage is TRBV19 and J usage is TRBJ2-1; the match to TRBD2 covers 13 bases. The CDR3 consists of 19 residues. V lost 6 bases and J lost 0; bases outside the gene matches: 11. CDR1 and CDR2 (germline): LNHDA, SQIVND (reference sequence). Here the CDR3 reads CASSRTSGGTMSSYNEQFF. The CDR3 nucleotides read TGTGCCAGTAGCCGGACTAGCGGGGGTACTATGAGCTCCTACAATGAGCAGTTCTTC.

The CDR3 bases are TGTGCCAGCAGTGCGAACAGGGGGCGCGGGACTGAAGCTTTCTTT. It is translated as CASSANRGRGTEAFF. The chain uses TRBV6-1 and TRBJ1-1, with 9 bases matching TRBD1. This CDR3 is built from 15 residues. The V segment lost 4 bases and the J segment 5 bases; nucleotides outside the gene matches: 8. Germline V CDR1 and CDR2: MNHNS, SASEGT.

This clone was seen only once. The V and J genes are TRBV4-2 and TRBJ1-2; TRBD1 agrees at 8 bases. CDR1 LGHNA and CDR2 YNFKEQ come from the germline V gene. The V and J ends lost 1 base and 8 bases, in that order; junction bases with no gene match: 9. This CDR3 has 15 amino acids. The CDR3 bases are TGTGCCAGCAGCCAAGGCCCGGGACAGGAGGGGGGCTACACCTTC. Protein sequence: CASSQGPGQEGGYTF.

The genes are TRBV5-6 and TRBJ2-5; 11 nucleotides agree with TRBD2. The DNA end lines up better with TRBJ2-7; the J call may be wrong. Germline V CDR1 and CDR2: SGHDT, YYEEEE. The CDR3 length is 14 residues. The CDR3 DNA reads as TGTGCCAGCAGCTTGTTACTAGCGGGAGTCGAGCAGTACTTC. It codes for CASSLLLAGVEQYF.

The CDR3 bases are TGTGCTAGTGGTTTGACAGGCTTGGAGACCCAGTACTTC. It is translated as CASGLTGLETQYF. V and J are TRBV12-5 and TRBJ2-5, with TRBD1 as a possible D gene (5 bases). Trimming shortened V by 2 bases and J by 5 bases, and 9 bases separated the two germline ends. This CDR3 has 13 amino acids. The V gene's germline CDR1 is LGHNT and CDR2 FRNRAP.

The rearrangement links TRBV5-6 to TRBJ1-4; 8 bases match TRBD1. The length of the CDR3 is 16 residues. V dropped 1 base and J dropped 10; count of bases not matched to a gene: 12. Germline assignment: CDR1 SGHDT and CDR2 YYEEEE. CDR3 sequence reads: CASSLYSGQGLGKLFF. CDR3 bases: TGTGCCAGCAGCTTGTACTCCGGACAGGGCCTAGGAAAACTGTTTTTT.

The V and J genes are TRBV7-6 and TRBJ1-4; possibly TRBD1 for D (6 bases). Trimming removed 3 bases at V and 7 bases at J, with 15 bases between. This CDR3 has 15 residues. Germline lookup yields CDR1 SGHVS and CDR2 FNYEAQ. The CDR3, as DNA: TGTGCCAGCAGCTTCGGACAGCCGGCCAGTGAAAAACTGTTTTTT. Its protein is CASSFGQPASEKLFF.

The CDR3 protein is CASSFTLQETQYF. CDR3 nucleotides: TGTGCCAGCAGTTTTACATTGCAAGAGACCCAGTACTTC. The genes are TRBV2 and TRBJ2-5; no reliable D call. CDR1 and CDR2 (germline): SNHLY, FYNNEI. V lost 5 bases and J 2 bases, leaving 9 bases between the germline ends. This CDR3 is built from 13 residues. Full variable domain (rest looked up from reference TRBV2 and TRBJ2-5): EPEVTQTPSHQVTQMGQEVILRCVPISNHLYFYWYRQILGQKVEFLVSFYNNEISEKSEIFDDQFSVERPDGSNFTLKIRSTKLEDSAMYFCASSFTLQETQYFGPGTRLLVL.

This clone was seen more than once but under ten times. The V call is TRBV7-3, the J call TRBJ2-5; TRBD1 aligns across 10 bases. The CDR3 is 14 residues long. J was trimmed by 5 bases and V by 5 bases; bases with no gene match: 5. Germline V gene data show CDR1 as SGHTA and CDR2 as FQGTGA. The CDR3 DNA reads TGTGCCAGCAGCGGGACAGGGGCCAGGGAGACCCAGTACTTC. Translation gives CASSGTGARETQYF.